These T cell receptor beta chains were read from a single sample in a study of cytotoxic CD8 clonotypes in ibrutinib-treated CLL. Libraries were prepared by immunoSEQ multiplex PCR; TCRdb keeps only in-frame clonotypes and omits some of them. The sample holds under 30,000 clones; approximately 57% are singletons and the top ten take about 4.8%. Sample: PBMCs, taken before ibrutinib treatment. All receptors derive from a human donor with chronic lymphocytic leukemia. Both conserved end residues are part of each CDR3.

J gene	V gene	CDR3 protein
TRBJ2-5	TRBV5-1	CASSLNLAGTQETQYF
TRBJ1-2	TRBV5-1	CASSDAGPLYGYTF
TRBJ2-5	TRBV15	CATSREGGSQETQYF
TRBJ2-7	TRBV18	CASSPVKGYEQYF
TRBJ2-2	TRBV28	CASSFAGDTGELFF
TRBJ2-5	TRBV21-1	CASTPGKFWTSQETQYF
TRBJ2-5	TRBV7-3	CASSLLAGGPETQYF
TRBJ2-5	TRBV11-2	CASSLDRLVWETQYF
TRBJ2-1	TRBV7-2	CASSRGLAGGFEQFF
TRBJ2-7	TRBV19	CASSISTDGYEQYF
TRBJ1-2	TRBV2	CASSENYGYTF
TRBJ1-5	TRBV2	CASSIERGNQPQHF
TRBJ2-1	TRBV28	CASSFTRGWRYNEQFF
TRBJ1-1	TRBV20-1	CSVGYDEAFF
TRBJ2-5	TRBV5-1	CASSPTGPGETQYF
TRBJ2-1	TRBV7-6	CASSATSVPYSSYNEQFF
TRBJ2-7	TRBV2	CASSSGAYEQYF
TRBJ2-1	TRBV7-8	CASSFGLAGDNEQFF
TRBJ2-3	TRBV14	CASSLQGGRDTQYF
TRBJ2-1	TRBV5-6	CASSLLGLAGGRPYNEQFF
TRBJ1-2	TRBV5-1	CASSPGTGYGYTF
TRBJ1-2	TRBV7-2	CASSPGGDSYGYTF
TRBJ2-6	TRBV7-2	CASWTPGANVLTF
TRBJ2-5	TRBV7-6	CASSLVVGQETQYF
TRBJ2-5	TRBV11-2	CASSLVVGQETQYF
TRBJ2-1	TRBV2	CASSDSRGGHDEQFF
TRBJ2-2	TRBV7-7	CAITTSGNTGELFF
TRBJ2-5	TRBV20-1	CSAKGQETQYF
TRBJ2-7	TRBV5-1	CASSPRQSHSYEQYF
TRBJ2-7	TRBV5-1	CASSTRTGAPYEQYF
TRBJ2-7	TRBV7-2	CASSLAFLGGLDEQYF
TRBJ2-1	TRBV7-3	CASSVPGGDNEQFF
TRBJ1-3	TRBV6-6	CASTQATGVSGNTIYF
TRBJ2-7	TRBV7-8	CASGVERPGRGYEQYF
TRBJ2-3	TRBV6-4	CASSLQGLADTQYF
TRBJ1-6	TRBV19	CASRGPQTYNSPLHF
TRBJ1-2	TRBV29-1	CSVRQGASNYGYTF
TRBJ2-1	TRBV29-1	CSVEKVLSYNEQFF
TRBJ2-1	TRBV7-2	CASSHNNNEQFF
TRBJ2-7	TRBV16	CASSSKPGYRGFFYEQYF
TRBJ1-1	TRBV6-5	CASGGQGANTEAFF
TRBJ2-4	TRBV6-6	CASSRDPGAKNIQYF
TRBJ1-2	TRBV11-2	CASSPHPSYGYTF
TRBJ2-3	TRBV5-6	CASSSQLGRGTDTQYF
TRBJ1-2	TRBV5-1	CASSGTANYGYTF
TRBJ2-4	TRBV28	CASSLGLAGVFQYF